The 4 T cell receptor beta chains below all came from one sample that was sequenced in a study of type 1 regulatory T cells. TCRdb recomputed calls from the reads with MiXCR, one row per CDR3 protein. The repertoire includes approximately 90,000 distinct CDR3 sequences, about a third of them detected once, and around 2.3% sits in the top ten. The sample taken for sequencing was CD4+ T cells, either the whole sample or a sorted fraction (not recorded which). Receptors were obtained from a human donor in good health.

This rearrangement joins TRBV2 to TRBJ2-1; perhaps TRBD1 as D (5 bases). Germline V CDR1 and CDR2: SNHLY, FYNNEI. The CDR3 loop spans 13 amino acids. Trimming took off 1 base at V and 7 bases at J, with 8 bases between the two ends. CDR3 sequence: CASSEGGANEQFF. The CDR3 nucleotides read TGTGCCAGCAGTGAAGGGGGCGCAAATGAGCAGTTCTTC.

CDR3 nucleotide sequence: TGTGCCAGCAGCCAAGGACCGGGACGGCCAGGCTATGGCTACACCTTC. Encoded protein: CASSQGPGRPGYGYTF. The chain joins TRBV14 to TRBJ1-2; TRBD1 is a possible D gene (5 bases). The ends were cut back, 1 base at V and 4 bases at J, with 16 bases in the middle. CDR1 SGHDN and CDR2 FVKESK come from the germline V gene. The CDR3 sequence is 16 residues long.

V is TRBV20-1 and J is TRBJ2-7; TRBD2 aligns across 13 bases. V gave up 3 bases and J gave up 4 bases; unmatched junction bases: 9. CDR3 length equals 16 residues. Germline lookup yields CDR1 DFQATT and CDR2 SNEGSKA (reference sequence). As DNA, the CDR3 is TGCAGTGCTAGGGGGACTAGCGGGAAGAACGCTTACGAGCAGTACTTC. Its protein is CSARGTSGKNAYEQYF.

The chain has TRBV5-6 and TRBJ2-5; 8 nucleotides agree with TRBD2. Germline V lookup: CDR1 SGHDT, CDR2 YYEEEE. The CDR3 spans 16 residues. Trimming at V came to 1 base and at J to 2 bases, leaving 7 bases not matched to a gene. The CDR3 is CASSLFRREGQETQYF. The DNA for the CDR3 is TGTGCCAGCAGCTTGTTTCGCCGGGAGGGACAAGAGACCCAGTACTTC.